This paragraph reports one TCR beta chain. The data belong to a study of neoadjuvant anti-PD-1 for oral cavity cancer. Study at large: Around day 43, patients without progression received a fourth nivolumab dose before surgery.

The CDR3 runs 14 residues. Germline CDR1 is MNHEY and CDR2 is SMNVEV (reference sequence). The V gene lost 2 bases and the J gene lost 1 base, with 8 bases spanning the gap. The method was immunoSEQ multiplex PCR; TCRdb's version includes in-frame clones alone and lacks a portion of them. The sample lists tens of thousands of clones; 84% were seen once. The sequence derives from a person aged 40 to 85 with oral cavity squamous cell carcinoma. This specimen consisted of PBMCs, obtained before nivolumab (anti-PD-1) treatment. The rearrangement uses TRBV27 and TRBJ1-1; D is unresolved. CDR3 loop: CASSLAGGNTEAFF. The CDR3 DNA follows: TGTGCCAGCAGTTTAGCCGGTGGGAACACTGAAGCTTTCTTT.